This T cell receptor (beta chain) was recorded in a study of blood T cell repertoires in COVID-19. Study summary: Material from acute and convalescent COVID-19 was sourced from the United States, Italy and Spain. PBMCs, B-cell-depleted T cells, or T cells provided the cDNA or gDNA that made up the material.

Germline CDR1 and CDR2: SGHTA and FQGNSA. The CDR3 loop spans 15 amino acids. V was cut by 2 bases and J by 0 bases, with 8 bases left in between. In the authors' workflow: Nucleated cell number was recorded as an estimate derived from reference gene primer amplification. Clones were sequenced by immunoSEQ multiplex PCR, and TCRdb holds only the in-frame ones, with some missing. The V and J calls and the clone size are those of that table, but D and trimming were determined from the DNA. The sample holds 65,000 to 80,000 clones, around 90% seen once. This TCR was recovered from a human donor in a cohort sampled during active COVID-19. The chain joins TRBV7-2 to TRBJ1-3; D gene ambiguous. What was sequenced was peripheral blood. Here the CDR3 reads CASSLQRHSGNTIYF. CDR3 nucleotides: TGTGCCAGCAGCTTACAGAGACACTCTGGAAACACCATATATTTT.